This record concerns one T cell receptor beta chain sequence. Antigen unknown. The CDR3 is 14 amino acids. V lost 4 bases to trimming and J lost 2 bases, with 12 bases between them. CDR1 and CDR2 (germline): SGHAT, FQNNGV. The data originate from a study of T cell therapy after organ transplantation. Across the whole study: After therapy, patients were monitored for around 29 weeks.

Sequenced by immunoSEQ multiplex PCR; TCRdb stores in-frame clones only, minus some. The sample yields tens of thousands of clones, about 95% seen once. Overall study results and limits: CD8 clonality fold change after therapy inversely tracked pretherapy clonality.

The TCR comes from a human patient who had received a solid organ transplant and had CMV disease. Sequenced here: CD8+ T cells from blood, sampled before autologous CMV-specific T cell therapy. J is TRBJ2-7 and V is TRBV11-2; D ambiguous. CDR3 nucleotide sequence: TGTGCCAGCAGCTCCCCGACGGAGCCCTACGAGCAGTACTTC. As protein: CASSSPTEPYEQYF. The variable domain in full, with the rest retrieved from reference TRBV11-2 and TRBJ2-7, is EAGVAQSPRYKIIEKRQSVAFWCNPISGHATLYWYQQILGQGPKLLIQFQNNGVVDDSQLPKDRFSAERLKGVDSTLKIQPAKLEDSAVYLCASSSPTEPYEQYFGPGTRLTVT.